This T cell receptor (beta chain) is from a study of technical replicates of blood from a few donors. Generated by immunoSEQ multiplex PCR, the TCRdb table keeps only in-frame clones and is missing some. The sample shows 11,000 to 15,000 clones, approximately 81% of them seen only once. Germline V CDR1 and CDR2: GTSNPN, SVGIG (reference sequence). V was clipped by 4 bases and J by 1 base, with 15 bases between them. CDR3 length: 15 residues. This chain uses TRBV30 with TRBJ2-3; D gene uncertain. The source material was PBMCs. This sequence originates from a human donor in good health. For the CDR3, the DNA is TGTGCCTGGACGGGTTTGGCCAGCGGCACAGATACGCAGTATTTT. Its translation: CAWTGLASGTDTQYF.